This T cell receptor beta chain was sequenced for a study of cytomegalovirus exposure and HLA in healthy donors. Study as a whole: About 180 million T cells yielded some 120 million unique TCR beta sequences in earlier analysis. Of several hundred genotyped donors, about 80% clustered with self-reported Caucasian donors. General study points: TCR beta V- and J-gene trimming, according to a later analysis, was linked to a missense DCLRE1C variant. The dataset shows that most TCR sequences were rare, while some public TCRs occurred in many donors.

The PCR used 60 Vbeta and 13 Jbeta primers. This table comes from immunoSEQ multiplex PCR, and its TCRdb copy is limited to in-frame clones, with some not included. The sample holds approximately 100,000 clones, around 10% seen once. The CDR3 runs 19 residues. Germline assignment: CDR1 MNHEY and CDR2 SMNVEV (reference sequence). The V and J ends lost 2 bases and 5 bases respectively, with 28 bases between them. Of note for this clone: What it recognizes is unknown.

The sequencing input was PBMCs. The chain couples TRBV27 to TRBJ2-7; the D gene is possibly TRBD2 (5 bases). This TCR was sampled from a man between 35 and 55 years old in good health and CMV-seropositive. Here the CDR3 reads CASSLRPTPSSGLSHEQYF. The DNA of the CDR3 is TGTGCCAGCAGTTTACGGCCTACGCCTTCCAGCGGTCTTTCACACGAGCAGTACTTC.